This TCR beta chain emerged from a study of beta chain features in type 1 diabetes. Study at large: Cells sorted and examined across all samples totaled approximately 110 million. General observations from the study: When cDNA is sequenced, cells with high TCR expression could be over-represented. For Type 1 diabetes patients, all four CD4+ subsets carried TCRB CDR3s that were moderately but significantly shorter. When VDJ junctions were examined, type 1 diabetes patients showed fewer insertions and more deletions.

Expressed TCRB transcripts were sequenced after all isolated RNA was converted to cDNA. Using immunoSEQ multiplex PCR, the repertoire was profiled, and TCRdb retains in-frame clones only, with some absent. The sample consists of 350,000 to 400,000 clones, approximately 12% of them appearing once. With regard to this clone: Its target is not known.

This receptor was identified in a woman aged 18-29 years with type 1 diabetes. Sequencing input: naive CD4+ T cells from blood.

CDR3 residues: CASSLETGPNEQYF. CDR3 bases: TGTGCCAGCAGCTTAGAGACAGGGCCCAACGAGCAGTACTTC. This chain joins TRBV7-9 and TRBJ2-7; 7 nucleotides align to TRBD1. Germline V lookup: CDR1 SEHNR, CDR2 FQNEAQ (reference sequence). Trimming removed 1 base from V and 5 bases from J; junction bases left unmatched: 5. The CDR3 contains 14 residues.